Listed below are T cell receptor beta chains from one sample, sequenced in a study of OX40 agonist ivuxolimab in advanced cancers. TCRdb's copy holds only in-frame clones and misses some; the assay was immunoSEQ multiplex PCR. The table includes more than 25,000 clones, approximately 85% detected once. The sample in question was CD4+ or CD8+ T cells sorted from blood, obtained in a trial of the OX40 agonist ivuxolimab. The receptors originated from an adult with an advanced solid tumor such as melanoma, head and neck, liver or kidney cancer. Both conserved end residues are part of each CDR3.

v_gene	j_gene	CDR3aa
TRBV11-1	TRBJ2-5	CASSPLAGGQETQYF
TRBV5-6	TRBJ2-7	CASRSTLRDSYEQYF
TRBV4-3	TRBJ1-1	CASSQDLAVNTEAFF
TRBV10-2	TRBJ1-2	CASSETGTGSRYTF
TRBV6-5	TRBJ2-7	CASSYSAGAEQYF
TRBV7-6	TRBJ2-7	CASSLGGLAGGVQYF
TRBV29-1	TRBJ1-1	CSADRGPTEAFF
TRBV5-1	TRBJ1-1	CASSLGDRAFF
TRBV5-1	TRBJ2-3	CASSLEAEEDTQYF
TRBV2	TRBJ2-5	CASEDRAFQETQYF
TRBV4-2	TRBJ1-1	CASSRYRGGTEAFF
TRBV27	TRBJ1-5	CASSPRQGPRQPQHF
TRBV2	TRBJ2-7	CASSAPSGQPSSYEQYF
TRBV5-1	TRBJ2-7	CASRRDRLLEQYF
TRBV4-1	TRBJ2-6	CASTDPGSSGANVLTF
TRBV4-2	TRBJ2-3	CASSEVIAGGRDTQYF
TRBV7-9	TRBJ1-6	CASSLVSSYNSPLHF
TRBV6-5	TRBJ2-7	CASRPRAGIEQYF
TRBV14	TRBJ2-5	CASSQLGETQYF
TRBV19	TRBJ1-1	CASSTTQGGGTEAFF
TRBV19	TRBJ2-7	CASSSGTGGYEQYF
TRBV11-2	TRBJ2-7	CASSLGRDYEQYF
TRBV9	TRBJ2-5	CASSDPLSGQETQYF
TRBV13	TRBJ2-5	CASSLKGLAEEQYF
TRBV5-1	TRBJ2-7	CASSPGLGTYEQYF
TRBV10-2	TRBJ2-3	CASSFVGGTTDTQYF
TRBV10-3	TRBJ2-7	CAINRDRDTYYEQYF
TRBV7-9	TRBJ1-1	CASSQRGNTEAFF
TRBV27	TRBJ2-5	CASSLEYKGWETQYF
TRBV27	TRBJ2-2	CASSQDRGVTGELFF
TRBV27	-	CASRPVGGSSYEQYF
TRBV27	TRBJ2-7	CASSPGTHSYEQYF
TRBV7-8	TRBJ2-1	CASRYSPGQIYNEQFF
TRBV6-1	TRBJ1-1	CATYVRENTEAFF
TRBV4-3	TRBJ2-1	CASSQATYNEQFF
TRBV6-5	TRBJ2-1	CASTPGSYNEQFF
TRBV27	TRBJ1-2	CAVARGQGRVYGYTF
TRBV7-2	TRBJ1-2	CASSLEWGQGVGGYTF
TRBV14	TRBJ1-5	CASSQGLNQPQHF
TRBV21-1	TRBJ2-1	CASSPTRDRGPLSSYNEQFF
TRBV10-3	TRBJ2-7	CAISESGSGRAAYEQYF
TRBV28	TRBJ1-6	CASSLWDGRNSPLHF
TRBV9	TRBJ2-1	CASSLGTGDEQFF
TRBV4-1	TRBJ2-5	CASSQEGKTQETQYF
TRBV5-6	TRBJ2-2	CASSPRIGGGNTGELFF
TRBV10-2	TRBJ1-1	CASRQAGVTEAFF
TRBV27	TRBJ2-1	CASSRTSGSFNEQFF
TRBV6-5	TRBJ2-7	CASTGAYEQYF
TRBV29-1	TRBJ1-3	CSGTLSSGNTIYF
TRBV27	TRBJ2-3	CASSLSDSSTDTQYF
TRBV7-2	TRBJ2-3	CASSLEAGAPTDTQYF
TRBV19	TRBJ2-5	CASSIAFSDRQETQYF
TRBV6-5	TRBJ1-5	CASSSVAGGNQPQHF
TRBV7-9	TRBJ2-3	CASSQVEASGPDTQYF
TRBV29-1	TRBJ2-2	CSVVANTGELFF
TRBV10-1	TRBJ1-5	CASPGVNQPQHF
TRBV6-6	TRBJ1-1	CASSHGREEAFF
TRBV19	TRBJ1-1	CASTPYGQGRGTEAFF